This T cell receptor beta chain was sequenced in a study of neurological immune-mediated disorders. Study-wide findings and caveats: The expanded clones of different subjects shared no CDR3 amino acid sequences (suggesting private repertoires in all groups).

By 5'RACE with 10-nucleotide random UMIs, the cDNA was made. A single record per CDR3 protein comes from TCRdb applying MiXCR to the 5' RACE reads. The sample lists roughly 20,000 distinct CDR3 sequences, roughly 17% seen once, with 6% to 8% in the top ten. The CDR3 contains 15 residues. Looked up from germline, CDR1 is SNHLY and CDR2 is FYNNEI. V trimming: 6 bases; J trimming: 5 bases; junction bases outside the gene matches: 12. Sample share makes this clonotype medium-sized (0.01 to 0.1%). Its antigen is still unknown. The sample consisted of CD8+ T cells from blood. The chain recombines TRBV2 with TRBJ2-7; 8 bases are shared with TRBD2. This clonotype was obtained from a woman in her late teens or twenties with multiple sclerosis. CDR3 bases: TGTGCCAGCAGAAAACTAGCGGATCCAGGCGACGAGCAGTACGTC. Amino acids: CASRKLADPGDEQYV.